These T cell receptor beta chains were read from a single sample in a study of cytomegalovirus exposure and HLA in healthy donors. Profiled with immunoSEQ multiplex PCR; TCRdb holds only in-frame clones, not every one. The table includes 170,000 or so clones, around 74% detected once. Sequencing was carried out using PBMCs. Receptors originate from a woman aged 25 to 39 in good health and CMV-seronegative. The CDR3 runs from the conserved cysteine through the conserved F or W. A D gene is named only where the DNA matches it firmly. Some rows have no size entry. The others give once, few or many, or a class for an expanded clone.

.	TRBV5-1	14	.	TRBJ2-5	TGCGCCAGCAGCCTGCCCGGCGGCCAAGAGACCCAGTACTTC	CASSLPGGQETQYF
.	TRBV30	12	.	TRBJ2-7	TGTGCCTCGGCGGACAACTCCTACGAGCAGTACTTC	CASADNSYEQYF
.	TRBV5-1	14	.	TRBJ1-2	TGCGCCAGCAGCTTGGCACAGGGCGACTATGGCTACACCTTC	CASSLAQGDYGYTF
.	TRBV7-3	13	.	TRBJ1-1	TGTGCCAGCAGCTCAAACAGGGCTACTGAAGCTTTCTTT	CASSSNRATEAFF
few	TRBV6-5	14	.	TRBJ2-5	TGTGCCAGCAGTTACATGGGACTGCAAGAGACCCAGTACTTC	CASSYMGLQETQYF
.	TRBV6-1	13	.	TRBJ1-1	TGTGCCAGCAGTGCCAAGCTAAACACTGAAGCTTTCTTT	CASSAKLNTEAFF
.	TRBV9	16	TRBD1	TRBJ2-5	TGTGCCAGCAGCCCTAGACAGGGTATTTTGCGAGAGACCCAGTACTTC	CASSPRQGILRETQYF
.	TRBV18	13	TRBD2	TRBJ2-7	TGTGCCAGCTCACGGGAGGGTCCCGACGAGCAGTACTTC	CASSREGPDEQYF
.	TRBV6-1	14	.	TRBJ2-7	TGTGCCAGCAGTGAACAGGGATTCTCCTACGAGCAGTACTTC	CASSEQGFSYEQYF
.	TRBV7-2	16	.	TRBJ2-5	TGTGCCAGCAGCTCGTCTGCGGGGGCCCTCGCAAATACCCAGTACTTC	CASSSSAGALANTQYF
.	TRBV7-6	14	TRBD1	TRBJ2-5	TGTGCCAGCAGCTTATATACAGGGGACGAGACCCAGTACTTC	CASSLYTGDETQYF
.	TRBV29-1	13	.	TRBJ1-2	TGCAGCGTTGATCTTCCGGGGGACTATGGCTACACCTTC	CSVDLPGDYGYTF
.	TRBV6-5	15	.	TRBJ2-3	TGTGCCAGCAGTTCGAAACGGCAGGGATCAGATACGCAGTATTTT	CASSSKRQGSDTQYF
.	TRBV5-1	15	TRBD1	TRBJ1-3	TGCGCCAGCAGTCAGGGGGCATTCTCTGGAAACACCATATATTTT	CASSQGAFSGNTIYF
few	TRBV9	15	TRBD1	TRBJ2-1	TGTGCCAGCAGCGTAGAACAGGGGTTATACAATGAGCAGTTCTTC	CASSVEQGLYNEQFF
.	TRBV28	14	.	TRBJ1-2	TGTGCCAGCAGTTTAAGACAGGTTAACTATGGCTACACCTTC	CASSLRQVNYGYTF